In this sample, the clone carrying this T cell receptor (beta chain) turned up a few times. V lost 4 bases to trimming and J lost 5 bases; unmatched junction nucleotides: 4. CDR1 is SGHVS and CDR2 is FQNEAQ in the germline V gene. CDR3 size: 13 residues. These data are taken from a study of blood T cell repertoires in COVID-19. The table came from immunoSEQ multiplex PCR; TCRdb's copy has only in-frame clones and leaves some out. The data show about 97,000 clones, with around four fifths seen just once and approximately 9.6% held by the top ten. Sequencing was performed on peripheral blood. The genes are TRBV7-8 and TRBJ1-1; 7 positions agree with TRBD1. This receptor was obtained from a man aged 55-75 years with active or convalescent COVID-19. CDR3 nucleotide sequence: TGTGCCAGCAGCTGGGGACAGACAACTGAAGCTTTCTTT. Its translation is CASSWGQTTEAFF. Variable domain in full (rest from reference TRBV7-8 and TRBJ1-1): GAGVSQSPRYKVAKRGQDVALRCDPISGHVSLFWYQQALGQGPEFLTYFQNEAQLDKSGLPSDRFFAERPEGSVSTLKIQRTQQEDSAVYLCASSWGQTTEAFFGQGTRLTVV.